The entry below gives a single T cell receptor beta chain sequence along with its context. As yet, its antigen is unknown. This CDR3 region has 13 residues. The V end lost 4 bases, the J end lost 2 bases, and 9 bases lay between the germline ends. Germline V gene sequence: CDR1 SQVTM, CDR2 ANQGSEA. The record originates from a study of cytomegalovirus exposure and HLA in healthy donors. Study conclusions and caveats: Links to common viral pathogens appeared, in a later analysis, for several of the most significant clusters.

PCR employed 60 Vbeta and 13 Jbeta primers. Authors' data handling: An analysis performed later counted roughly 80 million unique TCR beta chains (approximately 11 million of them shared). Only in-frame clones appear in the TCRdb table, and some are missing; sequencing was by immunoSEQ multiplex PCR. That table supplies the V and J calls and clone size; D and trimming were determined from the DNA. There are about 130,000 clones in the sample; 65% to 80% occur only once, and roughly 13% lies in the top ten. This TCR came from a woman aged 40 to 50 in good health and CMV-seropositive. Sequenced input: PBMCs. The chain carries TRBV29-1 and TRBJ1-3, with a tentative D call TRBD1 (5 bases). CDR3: CSVVRGTGNTIYF. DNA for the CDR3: TGCAGCGTTGTGCGGGGGACTGGAAACACCATATATTTT.